The present entry profiles one T cell receptor beta chain with its context. Sequenced by immunoSEQ multiplex PCR; TCRdb stores in-frame clones only, minus some. The sample lists about 45,000 clones, 88% occurring once. This CDR3 is built from 15 residues. V gave up 3 bases and J gave up 2 bases; unmatched junction bases: 5. Germline CDR1 is LGHNA and CDR2 is YSLEER. This sample is part of a study of PD-L1 blockade in urothelial cancer. There were between 1 and 8 samples from each patient, taken pretreatment and on-treatment. Sequenced material: PBMCs, taken around atezolizumab (anti-PD-L1) treatment. The chain employs TRBV4-3 and TRBJ2-7; 9 nucleotides line up with TRBD2. The TCR originated in a woman aged 60-70 years with urothelial cancer. For the CDR3, the DNA is TGCGCCAGCAGCCAGGGGCGGGGGGGGGCCTACGAGCAGTACTTC. It yields the protein CASSQGRGGAYEQYF.